The clone carrying this TCR beta chain appeared once. Its antigen is not known. This specimen belongs to a study of T cell responses to AZD1222 COVID-19 vaccine. Regarding the study as a whole: Across spike, vaccine-associated CD4 TCRs were found, dominant at 160-218 and 743-854.

Trimming took 1 base from V and 3 from J, leaving 7 bases between them. Germline V lookup: CDR1 MGHRA, CDR2 YSYEKL. The CDR3 is made up of 14 amino acids. TCRdb's table, derived via immunoSEQ multiplex PCR, lists solely in-frame clones and lacks some. This sample has about 160,000 clones, with about 90% found just once. The clonotype comes from an adult in good health. The chain combines TRBV4-1 with TRBJ1-5; D call uncertain. This specimen was peripheral blood, taken on day 0 of MenACWY control vaccination. The CDR3 DNA is TGCGCCAGCAGCCAAGGGGCAGACAATCAGCCCCAGCATTTT. It translates to CASSQGADNQPQHF.